These 4 T cell receptor beta chains came from one sample sequenced in a study of T cell responses to AZD1222 COVID-19 vaccine. The method was immunoSEQ multiplex PCR; TCRdb's version includes in-frame clones alone and lacks a portion of them. The data hold 72,000 or so clones, with about 85% observed a single time. The sample was peripheral blood, taken on day 0 of AZD1222 vaccination. The receptors come from an adult in good health.

This clone came up once. The DNA for the CDR3 is TGTGCCAGCAGCTTGTCCCCAACGGACAATCAGCCCCAGCATTTT. It yields the protein CASSLSPTDNQPQHF. This rearrangement joins TRBV7-6 to TRBJ1-5; no definite D call. Germline V gene lookup returns CDR1 SGHVS and CDR2 FNYEAQ. The length of the CDR3 is 15 residues. V lost 3 bases to trimming and J lost 3 bases, with 12 bases between them.

The chain uses TRBV7-9 and TRBJ2-5; perhaps TRBD2 as D (7 bases). The CDR3 loop spans 15 amino acids. Per germline, CDR1 SEHNR and CDR2 FQNEAQ (reference sequence). With 1 base removed from V and 4 bases from J, the gap between germline ends came to 13 bases. CDR3 sequence (DNA): TGTGCCAGCAGCTTAGTCGGGGGGCAGGGAGAGACCCAGTACTTC. This sequence encodes CASSLVGGQGETQYF. Variable domain in full (rest from reference TRBV7-9 and TRBJ2-5): DTGVSQNPRHKITKRGQNVTFRCDPISEHNRLYWYRQTLGQGPEFLTYFQNEAQLEKSRLLSDRFSAERPKGSFSTLEIQRTEQGDSAMYLCASSLVGGQGETQYFGPGTRLLVL.

The gene calls are TRBV5-4 and TRBJ1-3; D uncertain. The CDR3 has 16 amino acids. Trimming shortened V by 1 base and J by 0 bases, and 11 bases separated the two germline ends. Germline CDR1 is SGHNT and CDR2 is YYREEE (reference sequence). The CDR3 reads CASSLWGGISGNTIYF. CDR3 in DNA: TGTGCCAGCAGCTTGTGGGGAGGAATCTCTGGAAACACCATATATTTT.

This clone was observed a single time. V is TRBV11-2 and J is TRBJ2-3; D is unresolved. Trimming removed 5 bases from V and 2 bases from J, with 11 bases in between. Germline V gene sequence: CDR1 SGHAT, CDR2 FQNNGV. CDR3 length: 14 residues. In DNA form, the CDR3 reads TGTGCCAGCAGCCCTCGTGGCACCACAGATACGCAGTATTTT. This gives the protein CASSPRGTTDTQYF.